This T cell receptor beta chain was recorded in a study of T cell responses to AZD1222 COVID-19 vaccine. Germline CDR1 and CDR2: SGHDT and YYEEEE. V dropped 3 bases and J dropped 7; count of bases not matched to a gene: 6. This CDR3 has 15 residues. Sequenced by immunoSEQ multiplex PCR; TCRdb stores in-frame clones only, minus some. The sample records about 26,000 clones, 88% being singletons. The source of this sequence is an adult who received the AZD1222 COVID-19 vaccine. J is TRBJ2-1 and V is TRBV5-6; 11 nucleotides line up with TRBD2. Sequencing was performed on peripheral blood, taken 28 days after the second AZD1222 dose. In DNA, the CDR3 is TGTGCCAGCAGCTGGGAGACTAGCGGGGTAAATGAGCAGTTCTTC. This translates into CASSWETSGVNEQFF.